This paragraph reports one T cell receptor beta chain. Antigen: not known. Sequencing was performed with immunoSEQ multiplex PCR; in TCRdb, only in-frame clones are kept and a portion is missing. The profile covers 30,000 to 45,000 clones, with about nine tenths appearing a single time and 8.5% to 10% taken by the ten largest. The V and J ends lost 4 bases and 6 bases, in that order; junction bases with no gene match: 8. CDR1 and CDR2 from the germline V gene are SGHNT and YYREEE (reference sequence). The CDR3 is 15 amino acids. The data stem from a study of PD-1 blockade in classical Hodgkin lymphoma. The wider study: It was nivolumab at 3 mg/kg, given intravenously every 2 weeks, that patients received.

All the patients suffered relapse after autologous stem cell transplantation, and brentuximab vedotin exposure differed. The study's findings and limits: The diversity seen at baseline in complete responders resembled that of newly diagnosed patients. CD4+ TCR diversity, unlike CD8+, rose significantly by C4D1. Relapsed/refractory patients reportedly had lower baseline diversity than newly diagnosed patients.

The starting material was peripheral blood mononuclear cells (PBMCs), obtained at baseline. The chain has TRBV5-4 and TRBJ2-1; 9 bases map to TRBD2. The receptor was derived from a human donor with classical Hodgkin lymphoma. In nucleotides, the CDR3 is TGTGCCAGCAGCGCAGGGCTAGCGGGGACCAATGAGCAGTTCTTC. Residues: CASSAGLAGTNEQFF.